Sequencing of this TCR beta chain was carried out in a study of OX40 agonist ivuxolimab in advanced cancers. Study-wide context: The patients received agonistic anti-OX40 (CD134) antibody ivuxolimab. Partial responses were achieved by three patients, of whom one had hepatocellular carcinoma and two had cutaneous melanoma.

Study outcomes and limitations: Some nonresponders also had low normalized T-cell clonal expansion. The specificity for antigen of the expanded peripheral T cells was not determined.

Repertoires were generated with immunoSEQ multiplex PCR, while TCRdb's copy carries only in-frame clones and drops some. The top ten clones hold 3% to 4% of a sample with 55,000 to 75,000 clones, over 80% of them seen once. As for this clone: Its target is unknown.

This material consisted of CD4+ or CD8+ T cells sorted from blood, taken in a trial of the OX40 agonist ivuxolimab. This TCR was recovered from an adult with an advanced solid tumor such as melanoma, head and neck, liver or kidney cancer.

CDR3 in amino acids: CASRAPPGRAPDTQYF. CDR3 DNA sequence: TGTGCCAGCAGGGCCCCTCCCGGGAGGGCTCCTGATACGCAGTATTTT. J is TRBJ2-3 and V is TRBV2; 8 nucleotides agree with TRBD2. Germline-derived CDR1 and CDR2 are SNHLY and FYNNEI. Trimming at V came to 6 bases and at J to 6 bases, leaving 14 bases not matched to a gene. This CDR3 is built from 16 residues.